The present entry profiles one TCR beta chain with its context. Its antigen is unidentified. Generated by immunoSEQ multiplex PCR, the TCRdb table keeps only in-frame clones and is missing some. The table lists about 42,000 clones, roughly 81% of them singletons. The data belong to a study of STAT3 mutations in large granular lymphocyte leukemia. Study observations and caveats: In T-cell large granular lymphocyte leukemia, about half of patients showed multiple immunodominant subclonotypes. After therapy, 6 of 18 patients switched clonotypes, all new clones STAT3 wild type.

The CDR3 extends over 15 amino acids. V dropped 1 base and J dropped 6 bases, with 10 bases sitting between them. The germline V gene has CDR1 SGHTA and CDR2 FQGNSA. Sequencing was performed on PBMCs. This sequence originates from a human donor with T large granular lymphocyte leukemia. Some clones in this sample may be carry-over from other donors' samples. The rearrangement joins TRBV7-2 to TRBJ1-6; the D gene is possibly TRBD1 (6 bases). CDR3 nucleotides: TGTGCCAGCAGCTTAGGGCAGGGGTCTAATTCACCCCTCCACTTT. It specifies CASSLGQGSNSPLHF.